This T cell receptor (beta chain) was documented in a study of patients and donors after allogeneic stem cell transplantation. The CDR3 is made up of 13 amino acids. V lost 5 bases and J lost 9, with 16 bases in between. TCRdb re-analysed the RT-PCR reads in MiXCR, keeping a single row per CDR3 protein. Of some 880,000 distinct CDR3 sequences listed, roughly 17% are singletons. The receptor's source is a human donor who was either an allogeneic HSCT recipient or a stem cell or donor lymphocyte infusion donor (not recorded which). It is not recorded whose cells these are; they may come from a transplant donor. This rearrangement joins TRBV12-3 or TRBV12-4 to TRBJ1-2; D not certain. The sample comprised blood, either unsorted or a sorted T cell fraction (not recorded which). CDR3 in DNA: TGTGCCAGCAGTCCAAACATACGAGACAGCTACACCTTC. As protein: CASSPNIRDSYTF.